This entry features one T cell receptor beta chain sequence. Its target is unknown. J lost 1 base, V lost 2 bases, and 6 bases had no gene match. The CDR3 runs 17 residues. Germline V CDR1 and CDR2: LNHNV, YYDKDF (reference sequence). Profiling relied on immunoSEQ multiplex PCR, and the TCRdb table lists in-frame clones only, not all of them. This sample has a few million clones, with about 92% found just once. The sample is drawn from a study of shared clonotypes between healthy human individuals. Study at large: Donors were a couple of women and three men aged 18 to 49. Study-level results: Relative to clonotypes present in all four donors, those not shared had lower generation probabilities. Sorted-subset sequencing, rarefaction showed, was incomplete despite large depth.

The J gene is TRBJ2-4, the V gene TRBV15, with 9 bases fitting TRBD1. The clonotype comes from a man younger than 35 in good health. Some clones in this sample may be carry-over from other donors' samples. The sequencing input was naive CD4+ T cells from PBMCs. The subset was: CD45RA+ positively selected. The CDR3 region has the DNA TGTGCCACCAGCAGACAAACAGGGGGCGCCGCCAAAAACATTCAGTACTTC. It yields the protein CATSRQTGGAAKNIQYF.